This TCR beta chain emerged from a study of T-cell memory formation after mild COVID-19. This clonotype was seen a few times. The germline gives CDR1 MNHEY, CDR2 SVGEGT. This CDR3 region has 18 residues. Trimming left V 5 bases short and J 3 bases short, with 20 bases between. TCRdb recomputed calls from the 5' RACE reads with MiXCR, one row per CDR3 protein. The sample has about 430,000 distinct CDR3 sequences; 20% to 25% are singletons. The rearrangement joins TRBV6-2 or TRBV6-3 to TRBJ1-6, with D possibly TRBD1 on 6 matching bases. Sequenced input: PBMCs or a T cell subset sorted from them (not recorded which). The TCR was taken from an adult woman who had mild COVID-19 (a few samples of this study predate the infection). Cell type and time point are not known. The CDR3 DNA sequence: TGTGCCAGCAGTGCCTACCTGGACAGTAGCATCTATAATTCACCCCTCCACTTT. Its translation is CASSAYLDSSIYNSPLHF.